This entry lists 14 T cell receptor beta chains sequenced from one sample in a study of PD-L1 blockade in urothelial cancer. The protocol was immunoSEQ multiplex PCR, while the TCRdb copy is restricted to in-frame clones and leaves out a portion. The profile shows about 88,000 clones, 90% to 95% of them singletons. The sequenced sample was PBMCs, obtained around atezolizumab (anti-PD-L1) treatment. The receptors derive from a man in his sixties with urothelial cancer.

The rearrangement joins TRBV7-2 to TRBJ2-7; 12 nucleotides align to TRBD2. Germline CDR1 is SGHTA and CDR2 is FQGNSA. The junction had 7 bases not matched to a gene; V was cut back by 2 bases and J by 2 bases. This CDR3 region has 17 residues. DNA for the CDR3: TGTGCCAGCAGCTTAAGTCGGACTAGCGGGACACCCTACGAGCAGTACTTC. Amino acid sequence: CASSLSRTSGTPYEQYF.

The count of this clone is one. The CDR3 coding sequence is TGTGCCAGCAGCTTAGATAACAGGGCAGAGACCCAGTACTTC. Protein: CASSLDNRAETQYF. V and J are TRBV7-2 and TRBJ2-5, with a possible D match to TRBD1 (6 bases). V was cut by 1 base and J by 4 bases, with 10 bases left in between. This CDR3 has 14 residues. Germline V lookup: CDR1 SGHTA, CDR2 FQGNSA.

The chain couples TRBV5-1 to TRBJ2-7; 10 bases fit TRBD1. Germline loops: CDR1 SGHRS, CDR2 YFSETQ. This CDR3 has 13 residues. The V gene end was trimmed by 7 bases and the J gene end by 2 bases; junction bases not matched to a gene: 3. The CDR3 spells CASAGQGAYEQYF. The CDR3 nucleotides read TGCGCCAGCGCTGGACAGGGGGCCTACGAGCAGTACTTC.

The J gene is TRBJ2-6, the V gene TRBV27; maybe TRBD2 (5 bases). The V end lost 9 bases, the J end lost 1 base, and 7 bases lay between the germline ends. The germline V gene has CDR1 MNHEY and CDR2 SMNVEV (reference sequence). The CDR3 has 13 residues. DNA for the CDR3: TGTGCCAGTAGGGAGTCTGGGGCCAACGTCCTGACTTTC. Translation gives CASRESGANVLTF.

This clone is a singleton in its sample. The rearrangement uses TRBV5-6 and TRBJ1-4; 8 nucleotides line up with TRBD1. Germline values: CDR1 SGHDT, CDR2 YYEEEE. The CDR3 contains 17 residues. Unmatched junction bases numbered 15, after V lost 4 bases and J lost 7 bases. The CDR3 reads CASSTGTGPLWGEKLFF. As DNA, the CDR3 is TGTGCCAGCAGCACCGGGACAGGACCTCTGTGGGGTGAAAAACTGTTTTTT.

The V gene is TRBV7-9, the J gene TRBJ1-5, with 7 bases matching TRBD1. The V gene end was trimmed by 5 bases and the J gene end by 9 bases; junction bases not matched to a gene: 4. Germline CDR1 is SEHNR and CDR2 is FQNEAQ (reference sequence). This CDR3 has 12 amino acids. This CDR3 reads CASSLTGMPQHF. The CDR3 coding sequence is TGTGCCAGCAGCCTGACAGGGATGCCCCAGCATTTT. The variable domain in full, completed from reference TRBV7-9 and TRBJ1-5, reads DTGVSQNPRHKITKRGQNVTFRCDPISEHNRLYWYRQTLGQGPEFLTYFQNEAQLEKSRLLSDRFSAERPKGSFSTLEIQRTEQGDSAMYLCASSLTGMPQHFGDGTRLSIL.

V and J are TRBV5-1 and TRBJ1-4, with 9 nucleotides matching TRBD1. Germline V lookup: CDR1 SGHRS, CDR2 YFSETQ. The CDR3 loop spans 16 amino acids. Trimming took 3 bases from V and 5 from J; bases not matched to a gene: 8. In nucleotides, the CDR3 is TGCGCCAGCAGCTCACAGGGGGCAGGTGTCAATGAAAAACTGTTTTTT. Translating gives CASSSQGAGVNEKLFF.

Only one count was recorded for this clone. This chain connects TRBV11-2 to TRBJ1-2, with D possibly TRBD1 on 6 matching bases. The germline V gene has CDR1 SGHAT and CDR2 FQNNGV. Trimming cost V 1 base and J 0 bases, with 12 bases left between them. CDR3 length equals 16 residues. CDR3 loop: CASSLVGTYTNYGYTF. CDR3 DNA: TGTGCCAGCAGCTTAGTAGGGACATATACTAACTATGGCTACACCTTC.

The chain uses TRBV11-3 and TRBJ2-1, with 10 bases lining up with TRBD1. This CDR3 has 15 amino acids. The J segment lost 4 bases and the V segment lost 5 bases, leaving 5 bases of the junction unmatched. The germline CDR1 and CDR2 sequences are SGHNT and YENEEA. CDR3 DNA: TGTGCCAGCAGCCCTAGGGGACAGGGGTACAATGAGCAGTTCTTC. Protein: CASSPRGQGYNEQFF.

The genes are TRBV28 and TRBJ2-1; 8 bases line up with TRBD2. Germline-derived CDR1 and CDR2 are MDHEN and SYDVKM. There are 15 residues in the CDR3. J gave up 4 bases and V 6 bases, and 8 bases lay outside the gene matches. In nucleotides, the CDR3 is TGTGCCAGCAGCCAAGCGGGAGTCGGTTACAATGAGCAGTTCTTC. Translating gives CASSQAGVGYNEQFF.

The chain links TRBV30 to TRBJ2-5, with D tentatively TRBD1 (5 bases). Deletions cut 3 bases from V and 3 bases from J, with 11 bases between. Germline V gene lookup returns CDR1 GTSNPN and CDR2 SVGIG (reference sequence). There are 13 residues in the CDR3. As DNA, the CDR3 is TGTGCCTGGAGCCCAGGGAATGAAGAGACCCAGTACTTC. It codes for CAWSPGNEETQYF.

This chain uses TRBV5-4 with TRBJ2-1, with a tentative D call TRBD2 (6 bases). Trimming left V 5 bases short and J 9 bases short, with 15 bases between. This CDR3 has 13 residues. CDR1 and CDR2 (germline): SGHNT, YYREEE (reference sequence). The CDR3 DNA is TGTGCCAGCAGACCATTGCGGGACGGTGAGCAGTTCTTC. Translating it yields CASRPLRDGEQFF.

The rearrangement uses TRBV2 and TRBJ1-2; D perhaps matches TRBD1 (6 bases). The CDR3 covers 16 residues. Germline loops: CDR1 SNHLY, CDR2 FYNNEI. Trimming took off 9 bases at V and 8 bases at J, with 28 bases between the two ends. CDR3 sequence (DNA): TGTGCCAGGAGCCCAGCTTTAACAGGGTATTCTTCCGGCTACACCTTC. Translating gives CARSPALTGYSSGYTF.

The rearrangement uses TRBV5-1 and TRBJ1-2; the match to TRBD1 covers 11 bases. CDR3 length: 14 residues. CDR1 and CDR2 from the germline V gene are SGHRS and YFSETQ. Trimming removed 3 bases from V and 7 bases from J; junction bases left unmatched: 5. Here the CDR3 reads CASSSGTGGFGYTF. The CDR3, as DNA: TGCGCCAGCAGCTCCGGGACAGGGGGTTTTGGCTACACCTTC.